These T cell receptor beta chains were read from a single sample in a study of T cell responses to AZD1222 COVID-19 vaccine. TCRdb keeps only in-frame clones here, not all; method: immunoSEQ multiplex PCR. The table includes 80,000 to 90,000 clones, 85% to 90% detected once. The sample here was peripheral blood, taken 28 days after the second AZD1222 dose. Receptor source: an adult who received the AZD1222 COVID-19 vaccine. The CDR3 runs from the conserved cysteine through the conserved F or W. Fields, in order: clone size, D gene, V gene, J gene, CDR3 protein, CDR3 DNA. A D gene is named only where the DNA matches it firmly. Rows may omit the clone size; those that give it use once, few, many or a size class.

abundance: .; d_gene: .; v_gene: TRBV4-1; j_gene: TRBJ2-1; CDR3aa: CASSQAQGGGNEQFF; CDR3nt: TGCGCCAGCAGCCAAGCGCAAGGGGGGGGAAATGAGCAGTTCTTC
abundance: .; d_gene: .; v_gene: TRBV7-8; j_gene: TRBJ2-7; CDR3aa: CASSLVGLVYEQYF; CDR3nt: TGTGCCAGCAGCTTAGTAGGGTTGGTCTACGAGCAGTACTTC
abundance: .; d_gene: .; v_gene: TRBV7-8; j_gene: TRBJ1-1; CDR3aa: CASSSTHANTEAFF; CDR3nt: TGTGCCAGCAGCTCGACGCACGCGAACACTGAAGCTTTCTTT
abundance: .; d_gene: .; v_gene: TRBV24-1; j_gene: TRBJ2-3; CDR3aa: CATRGYTDTQYF; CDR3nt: TGTGCCACCAGGGGGTACACAGATACGCAGTATTTT
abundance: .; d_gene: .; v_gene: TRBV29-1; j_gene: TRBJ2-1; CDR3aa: CSARSSRSYNEQFF; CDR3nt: TGCAGCGCTCGGTCTTCCCGCTCCTACAATGAGCAGTTCTTC
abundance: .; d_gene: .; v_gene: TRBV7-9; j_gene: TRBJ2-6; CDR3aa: CASSPGMGSGANVLTF; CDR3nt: TGTGCCAGCAGCCCAGGCATGGGCTCTGGGGCCAACGTCCTGACTTTC
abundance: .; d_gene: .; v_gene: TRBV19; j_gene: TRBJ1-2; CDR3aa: CASRIGSLLNYGYTF; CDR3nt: TGTGCCAGTAGAATTGGGAGTCTGCTCAACTATGGCTACACCTTC
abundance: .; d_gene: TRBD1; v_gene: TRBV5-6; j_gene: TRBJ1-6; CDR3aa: CASSPLDRGLNSPLHF; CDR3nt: TGTGCCAGCAGCCCCCTCGACAGGGGGCTTAATTCACCCCTCCACTTT
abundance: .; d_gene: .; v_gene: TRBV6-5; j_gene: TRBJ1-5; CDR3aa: CASLLGTDSNQPQHF; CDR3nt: TGTGCCAGCCTCTTGGGGACCGATAGCAATCAGCCCCAGCATTTT
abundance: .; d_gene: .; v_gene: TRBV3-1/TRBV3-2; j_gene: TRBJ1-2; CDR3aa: CASSQAAAYDGYTF; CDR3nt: TGTGCCAGCAGCCAAGCTGCAGCGTATGATGGCTACACCTTC
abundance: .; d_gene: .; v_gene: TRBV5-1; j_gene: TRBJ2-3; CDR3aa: CASSLPGTLRDTQYF; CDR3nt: TGCGCCAGCAGCTTGCCCGGGACACTAAGAGATACGCAGTATTTT
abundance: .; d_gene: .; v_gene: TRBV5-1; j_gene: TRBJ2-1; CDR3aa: CASSLGQNYNEQFF; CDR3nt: TGCGCCAGCAGCTTGGGTCAGAATTACAATGAGCAGTTCTTC
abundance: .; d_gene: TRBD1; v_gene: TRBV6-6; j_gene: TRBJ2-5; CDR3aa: CASSSNDRGFAETQYF; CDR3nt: TGTGCCAGCAGTTCCAATGACAGGGGGTTCGCAGAGACCCAGTACTTC
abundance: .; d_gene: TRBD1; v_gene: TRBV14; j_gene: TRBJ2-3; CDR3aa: CASSRLTGWGTDTQYF; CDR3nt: TGTGCCAGCAGTCGATTGACAGGGTGGGGAACAGATACGCAGTATTTT
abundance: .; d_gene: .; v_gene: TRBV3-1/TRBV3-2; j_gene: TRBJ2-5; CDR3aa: CASRDSQETQYF; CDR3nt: TGTGCCAGTCGGGACTCGCAAGAGACCCAGTACTTC
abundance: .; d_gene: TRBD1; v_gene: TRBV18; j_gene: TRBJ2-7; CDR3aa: CASSLTYDREYEQYF; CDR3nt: TGTGCCAGCTCACTCACGTATGACAGGGAATACGAGCAGTACTTC
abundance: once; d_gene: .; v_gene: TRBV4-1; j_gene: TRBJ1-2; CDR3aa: CASSPRPGGYGYTF; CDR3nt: TGCGCCAGCAGCCCCCGACCGGGAGGCTATGGCTACACCTTC
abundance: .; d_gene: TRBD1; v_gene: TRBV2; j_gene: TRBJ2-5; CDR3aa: CASRYEEGAGTQYF; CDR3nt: TGTGCCAGCAGATACGAAGAGGGGGCCGGGACCCAGTACTTC
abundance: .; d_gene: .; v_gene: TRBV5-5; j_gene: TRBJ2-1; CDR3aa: CASSLVGTYNEQFF; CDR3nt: TGTGCCAGCAGCTTGGTGGGTACCTACAATGAGCAGTTCTTC
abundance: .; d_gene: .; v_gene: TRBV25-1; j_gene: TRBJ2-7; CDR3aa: CASSADPISYEQYF; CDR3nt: TGTGCCAGCAGTGCTGACCCCATCTCCTACGAGCAGTACTTC
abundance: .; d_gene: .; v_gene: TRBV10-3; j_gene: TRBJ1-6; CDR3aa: CAISDSGWGQGSPLHF; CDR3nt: TGTGCCATCAGTGACTCCGGTTGGGGCCAGGGTTCACCCCTCCACTTT
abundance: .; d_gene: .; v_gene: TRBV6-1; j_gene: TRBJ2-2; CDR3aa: CASSDRERGELFF; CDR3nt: TGTGCCAGCAGTGACAGGGAGCGGGGGGAGCTGTTTTTT
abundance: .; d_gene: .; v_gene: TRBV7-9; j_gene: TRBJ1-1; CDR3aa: CASSLAASPKGMNTEAFF; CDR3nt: TGTGCCAGCAGCTTAGCGGCCTCCCCCAAGGGCATGAACACTGAAGCTTTCTTT
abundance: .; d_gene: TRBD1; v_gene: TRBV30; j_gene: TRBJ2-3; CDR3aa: CAWSVQGGDTQYF; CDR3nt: TGTGCCTGGAGTGTACAGGGGGGAGATACGCAGTATTTT
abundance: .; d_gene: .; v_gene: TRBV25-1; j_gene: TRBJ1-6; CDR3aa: CASRGIDNSPLHF; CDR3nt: TGTGCCAGCCGCGGGATAGATAATTCACCCCTCCACTTT
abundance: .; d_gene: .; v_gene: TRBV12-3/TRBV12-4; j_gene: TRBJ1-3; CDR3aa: CASSLNNGNTIYF; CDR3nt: TGTGCCAGCAGTTTAAACAATGGAAACACCATATATTTT
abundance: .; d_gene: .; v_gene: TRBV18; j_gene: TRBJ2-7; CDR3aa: CASSPRDLIYEQYF; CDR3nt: TGTGCCAGCTCACCCCGGGACTTGATCTACGAGCAGTACTTC
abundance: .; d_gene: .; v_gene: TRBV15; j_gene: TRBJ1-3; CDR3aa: CATSRNSGNTIYF; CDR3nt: TGTGCCACCAGCAGGAACTCTGGAAACACCATATATTTT
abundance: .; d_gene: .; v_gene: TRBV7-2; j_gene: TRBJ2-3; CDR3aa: CASSLAGLSTDTQYF; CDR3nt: TGTGCCAGCAGCTTAGCGGGACTCAGCACAGATACGCAGTATTTT
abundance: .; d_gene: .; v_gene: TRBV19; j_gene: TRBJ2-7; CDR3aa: CASSHGWGPAYEQYF; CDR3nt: TGTGCCAGTAGCCACGGGTGGGGTCCCGCCTACGAGCAGTACTTC
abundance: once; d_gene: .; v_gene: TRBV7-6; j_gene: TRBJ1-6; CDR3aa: CASSFSTGINSPLHF; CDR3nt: TGTGCCAGCAGCTTTTCCACAGGAATAAATTCACCCCTCCACTTT
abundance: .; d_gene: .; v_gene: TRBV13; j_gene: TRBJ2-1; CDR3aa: CASSFDRRNEQFF; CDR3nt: TGTGCCAGCAGCTTCGACCGGAGGAATGAGCAGTTCTTC
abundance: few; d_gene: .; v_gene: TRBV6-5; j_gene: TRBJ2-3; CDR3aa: CASRLMAGSDTQYF; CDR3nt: TGTGCCAGCAGATTAATGGCGGGGTCAGATACGCAGTATTTT
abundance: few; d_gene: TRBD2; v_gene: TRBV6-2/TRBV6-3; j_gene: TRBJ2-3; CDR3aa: CASSLRGSLTDTQYF; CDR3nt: TGTGCCAGCAGTTTGCGGGGGAGTCTAACAGATACGCAGTATTTT
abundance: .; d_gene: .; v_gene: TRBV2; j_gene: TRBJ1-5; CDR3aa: CASNQGNGNQPQHF; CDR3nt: TGTGCCAGCAACCAGGGGAATGGCAATCAGCCCCAGCATTTT
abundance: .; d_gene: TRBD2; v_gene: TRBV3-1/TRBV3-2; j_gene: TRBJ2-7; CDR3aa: CASSQGGTSGAYEQYF; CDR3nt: TGTGCCAGCAGCCAAGGAGGGACTAGCGGGGCTTACGAGCAGTACTTC
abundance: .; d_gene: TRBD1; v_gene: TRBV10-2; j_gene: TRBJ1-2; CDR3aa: CASSVTGGNGYTF; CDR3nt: TGCGCCAGCAGTGTTACAGGGGGAAATGGCTACACCTTC
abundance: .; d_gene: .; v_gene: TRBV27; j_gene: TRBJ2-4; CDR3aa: CASSFRGSGKNIQYF; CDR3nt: TGTGCCAGCAGTTTTCGGGGGTCCGGCAAAAACATTCAGTACTTC
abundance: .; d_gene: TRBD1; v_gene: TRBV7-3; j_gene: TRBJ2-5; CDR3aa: CASSLTGGSETQYF; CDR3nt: TGTGCCAGCAGCCTCACAGGGGGATCGGAGACCCAGTACTTC
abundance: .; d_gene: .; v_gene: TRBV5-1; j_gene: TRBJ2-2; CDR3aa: CASSLLEGTGELFF; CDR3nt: TGCGCCAGCAGCTTACTTGAGGGAACCGGGGAGCTGTTTTTT
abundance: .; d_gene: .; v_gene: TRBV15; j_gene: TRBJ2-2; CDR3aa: CATSPVRGTGELFF; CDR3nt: TGTGCCACCAGCCCCGTTCGGGGCACCGGGGAGCTGTTTTTT
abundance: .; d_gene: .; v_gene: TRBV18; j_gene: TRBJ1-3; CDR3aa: CASSRDPDSGNTIYF; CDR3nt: TGTGCCAGCTCACGGGACCCAGACTCTGGAAACACCATATATTTT
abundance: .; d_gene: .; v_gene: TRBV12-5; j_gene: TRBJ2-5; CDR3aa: CASGLVERETQYF; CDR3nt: TGTGCTAGTGGTTTGGTGGAGAGAGAGACCCAGTACTTC
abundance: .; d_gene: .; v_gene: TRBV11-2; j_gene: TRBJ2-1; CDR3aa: CASSLLALVNEQFF; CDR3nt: TGTGCCAGCAGCTTACTAGCGTTGGTAAATGAGCAGTTCTTC
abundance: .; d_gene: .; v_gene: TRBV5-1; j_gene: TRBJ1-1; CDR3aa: CASSLAPGATEAFF; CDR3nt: TGCGCCAGCAGCTTGGCCCCGGGTGCCACTGAAGCTTTCTTT
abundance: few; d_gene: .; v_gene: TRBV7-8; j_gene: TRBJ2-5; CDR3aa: CASSPRSQETQYF; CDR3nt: TGTGCCAGCAGCCCCCGATCCCAAGAGACCCAGTACTTC
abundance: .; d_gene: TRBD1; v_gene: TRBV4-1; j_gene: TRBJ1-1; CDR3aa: CASSQEVQYRRGRTDTEAFF; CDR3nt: TGCGCCAGCAGCCAAGAGGTGCAGTACCGTAGGGGGCGGACGGACACTGAAGCTTTCTTT
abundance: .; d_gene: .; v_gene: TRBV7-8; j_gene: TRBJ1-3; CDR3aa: CASSRDYSGNTIYF; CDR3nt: TGTGCCAGCAGCAGGGATTACTCTGGAAACACCATATATTTT
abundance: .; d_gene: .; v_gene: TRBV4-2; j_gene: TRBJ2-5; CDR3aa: CASSRDSQQETQYF; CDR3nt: TGTGCCAGCAGCCGCGACAGCCAACAAGAGACCCAGTACTTC
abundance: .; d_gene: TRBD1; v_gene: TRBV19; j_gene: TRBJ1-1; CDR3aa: CASSTGQGLLTEAFF; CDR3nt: TGTGCCAGTAGTACAGGACAGGGGTTGCTCACTGAAGCTTTCTTT
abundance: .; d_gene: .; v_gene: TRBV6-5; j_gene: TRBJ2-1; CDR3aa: CASSPSILGEQFF; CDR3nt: TGTGCCAGCAGTCCCAGCATACTAGGTGAGCAGTTCTTC
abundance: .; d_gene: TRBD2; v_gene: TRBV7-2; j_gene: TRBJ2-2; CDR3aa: CASSATSGGIGELFF; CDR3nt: TGTGCCAGCAGCGCAACTAGCGGGGGAATCGGGGAGCTGTTTTTT
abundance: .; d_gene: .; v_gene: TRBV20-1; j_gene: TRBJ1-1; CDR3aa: CSASGTEAFF; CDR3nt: TGCAGTGCTAGCGGCACTGAAGCTTTCTTT